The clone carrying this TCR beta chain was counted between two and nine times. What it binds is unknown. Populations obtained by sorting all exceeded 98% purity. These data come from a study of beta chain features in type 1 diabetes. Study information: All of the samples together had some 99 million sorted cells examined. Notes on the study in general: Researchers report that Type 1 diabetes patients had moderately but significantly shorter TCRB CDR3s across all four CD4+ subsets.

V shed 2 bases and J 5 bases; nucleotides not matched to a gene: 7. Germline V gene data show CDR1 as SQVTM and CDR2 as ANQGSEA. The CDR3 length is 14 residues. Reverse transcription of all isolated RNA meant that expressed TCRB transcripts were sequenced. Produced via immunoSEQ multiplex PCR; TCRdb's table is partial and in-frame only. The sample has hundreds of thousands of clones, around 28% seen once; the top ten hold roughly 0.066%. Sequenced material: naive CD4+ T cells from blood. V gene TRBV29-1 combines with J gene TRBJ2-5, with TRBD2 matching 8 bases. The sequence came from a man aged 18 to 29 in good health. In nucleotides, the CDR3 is TGCAGCGTTGAAACGATAGGCGGGAGGGAGACCCAGTACTTC. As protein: CSVETIGGRETQYF.